This T cell receptor beta chain was recovered during a study of CD8+ T cells in alopecia areata. Study summary: Approximately 6-10-week-old female C3H/HeJ mice were grafted with skin from spontaneously alopecic approximately 6-12-month-old C3H/HeJ graft donors.

The CDR3 extends over 14 amino acids. CDR1 MNHDT and CDR2 YYDKIL come from the germline V gene. The V end was cut by 1 base, the J end by 0 bases, with 5 bases between. Isolated RNA was reverse transcribed into cDNA used as the sequencing template. Data came from immunoSEQ multiplex PCR; TCRdb stores just in-frame clones and leaves some out. The sample is made up of roughly 260,000 clones, none counted only once. Cells pooled from cutaneous lymph nodes were sorted on CD4, CD8alpha, NKG2D, NKG2ACE and other markers. In its sample, this clone was seen a few times. The genes are named according to mouse. Read coverage stops 4 residues before the CDR3 terminus; the germline J gene supplies the remainder.

Sequencing was carried out using CD4+ T cells sorted from a lymph node. The chain is built from TRBV17 and TRBJ2-5; the D is unclear. The origin of this receptor is a C3H/HeJ mouse with alopecia areata. Mouse MHC haplotype: H2-k. The CDR3 protein is CASSRAFNQDTQYF. CDR3 DNA (partial): TGTGCTAGCAGTAGAGCCTTTAACCAAGAC.